The entry below gives a single T cell receptor (beta chain) sequence along with its context. No cognate antigen has been identified for it. No per-base quality is available; no much larger clone lies one base away. The sample belongs to a study of identifying expanded T cells in peripheral blood (dated by TCRdb to the late 2010s). Regarding the study in general: Separate aliquots of the same genomic DNA pool were sequenced to produce technical replicates, and four replicates were compared in pairs.

No immune events, such as infections, were documented for the healthy donors during the collection period. Healthy-donor blood repertoires served as a training cohort to calibrate time-dependent variance in a beta-binomial model of T-cell clone differential abundance. The training cohort was composed of roughly ten healthy donors, 3 female and 7 male. On average the donors were about 45 years old, and their ages spanned roughly 29 to 70 years. Obtained from a commercial supplier, whole blood was collected from each healthy donor at three time points set two to three weeks apart. For immunosequencing, genomic DNA was extracted from unsorted whole blood. The immunoSEQ Assay, which relies on bias-controlled multiplex PCR amplification of genomic DNA, was used to profile TCRbeta CDR3 regions. Turning to the authors' computational methods: To quantify the absolute abundance of each unique TCRbeta CDR3 region, the sequences were collapsed and filtered. Differential abundance was assessed using a binomial (Fisher-equivalent) model and a beta-binomial model in which time-dependent variance fitted from healthy donors was added. Clones with fewer than 5 combined templates were removed, and a clone was called differentially abundant if the clone's Benjamini-Hochberg FDR was below 0.01. Beta-binomial variance was modeled as a function of total template count across the two samples using the form v = (b*log(k)+a)^2. Drawn from immuneACCESS, this table holds only the in-frame rearrangements with V and J called that TCRdb kept. Clones are partly lost; checked studies trace under half to an unresolved V gene and leave the rest unexplained. That table is the source of V, J and clone size, and D and trimming were worked out from the DNA. For this sample there are 100,000 to 150,000 clones; approximately 80% appear just once. The top ten constitute 3% to 3.5% of the sample.

Trimming at the junction amounts to 9 bases on V and 1 base on J, and the germline ends lie 18 bases apart. The cysteine opens and the phenylalanine closes a CDR3 of 15 amino acids. Only the CDR3 part of the read is kept: 45 bases, read in frame from the first base. The CDR1 and CDR2 encoded by the germline V gene are SNHLY and FYNNEI. Overall study outcomes, separate from this receptor: Across all healthy-donor time intervals, the beta-binomial model significantly cut both the number of clones called differentially abundant and the false-positive rate. It was expected by the authors that biological variance in healthy repertoires might increase further over much longer intervals, such as months to years. In all healthy donors, the variance in clone template counts between samples taken two weeks apart rose significantly as total template count increased. The binomial model flagged approximately 1.2 differentially abundant clones between technical replicates but about 16 over around 2 weeks and 19 over around 4 weeks.

Sequenced input: blood. The sequence was collected from a person aged 18 to 69 in good health. The V gene is TRBV2 and the J gene is TRBJ1-2, with the D gene not clear enough to name. This receptor carries the CDR3 CASFEGGQYNYGYTF. At the DNA level, the sequence is TGTGCCAGTTTCGAAGGCGGGCAGTATAACTATGGCTACACCTTC.